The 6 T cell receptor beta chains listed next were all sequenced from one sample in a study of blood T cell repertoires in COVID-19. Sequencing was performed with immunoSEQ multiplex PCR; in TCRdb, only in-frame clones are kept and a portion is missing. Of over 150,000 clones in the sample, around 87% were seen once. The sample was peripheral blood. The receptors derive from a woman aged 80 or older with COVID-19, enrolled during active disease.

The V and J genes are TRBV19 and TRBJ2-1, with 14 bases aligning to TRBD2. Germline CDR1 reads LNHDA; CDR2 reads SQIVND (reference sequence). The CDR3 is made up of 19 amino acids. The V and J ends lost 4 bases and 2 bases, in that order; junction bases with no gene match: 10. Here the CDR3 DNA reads TGTGCCAGTAGTAGTGGCGGACTAGCGGGAGGAAATCCCTACAATGAGCAGTTCTTC. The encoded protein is CASSSGGLAGGNPYNEQFF.

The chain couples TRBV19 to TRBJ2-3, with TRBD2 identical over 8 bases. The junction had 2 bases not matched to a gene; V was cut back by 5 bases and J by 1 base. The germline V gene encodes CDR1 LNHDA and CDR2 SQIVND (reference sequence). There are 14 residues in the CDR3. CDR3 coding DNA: TGTGCCAGTAGTCCAGCGGGAGGCACAGATACGCAGTATTTT. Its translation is CASSPAGGTDTQYF.

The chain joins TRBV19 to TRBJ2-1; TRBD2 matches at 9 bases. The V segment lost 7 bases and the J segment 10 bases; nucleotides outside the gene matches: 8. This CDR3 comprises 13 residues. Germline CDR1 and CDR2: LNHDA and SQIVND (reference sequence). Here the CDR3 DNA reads TGTGCCAGTAAAAAGCGGGAGGATTTGGAGCAGTTCTTC. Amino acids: CASKKREDLEQFF. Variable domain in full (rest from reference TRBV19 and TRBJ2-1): DGGITQSPKYLFRKEGQNVTLSCEQNLNHDAMYWYRQDPGQGLRLIYYSQIVNDFQKGDIAEGYSVSREKKESFPLTVTSAQKNPTAFYLCASKKREDLEQFFGPGTRLTVL.

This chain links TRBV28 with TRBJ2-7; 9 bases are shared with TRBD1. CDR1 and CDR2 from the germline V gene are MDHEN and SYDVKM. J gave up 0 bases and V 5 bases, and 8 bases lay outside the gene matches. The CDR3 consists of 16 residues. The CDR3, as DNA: TGTGCCAGCAGTGACTACAGGGGGCCGGACTCCTACGAGCAGTACTTC. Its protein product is CASSDYRGPDSYEQYF.

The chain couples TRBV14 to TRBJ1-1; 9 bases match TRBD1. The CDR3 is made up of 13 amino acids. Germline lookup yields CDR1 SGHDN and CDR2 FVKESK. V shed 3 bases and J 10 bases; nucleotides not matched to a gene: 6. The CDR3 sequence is CASSQFGQGIAFF. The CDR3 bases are TGTGCCAGCAGCCAGTTCGGACAGGGGATAGCTTTCTTT.

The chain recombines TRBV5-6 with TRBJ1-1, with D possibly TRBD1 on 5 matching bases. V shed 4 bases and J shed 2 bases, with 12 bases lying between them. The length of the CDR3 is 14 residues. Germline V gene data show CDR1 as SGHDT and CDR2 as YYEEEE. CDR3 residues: CASSRAGGNTEAFF. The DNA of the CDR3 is TGTGCCAGCAGCCGGGCGGGGGGAAACACTGAAGCTTTCTTT.